This T cell receptor (beta chain) appears in the sequencing data of a study of blood T cells in healthy people across ages. The germline gives CDR1 SGHRS, CDR2 YFSETQ. The junction had 11 bases not matched to a gene; V was cut back by 6 bases and J by 5 bases. CDR3 size: 15 residues. PCR was performed a second time for roughly 6 to 12 cycles using a sample-barcoded 5' primer and a J-beta primer mix. TCRdb re-analysed the 5' RACE reads in MiXCR, keeping a single row per CDR3 protein. The table includes roughly 700,000 distinct CDR3 sequences, around half detected once. The V and J genes are TRBV5-1 and TRBJ2-5; 9 bases align to TRBD2. The clonotype was recovered from a woman aged 55-69 years in good health. The sequenced sample was blood. In DNA form, the CDR3 reads TGCGCCAGCACCGTAATAGCGGGAGAGTCGGAGACCCAGTACTTC. Its protein product is CASTVIAGESETQYF.